Sequencing of this T cell receptor beta chain was carried out in a study of blood T cell repertoires in COVID-19. Looking at the study overall: Samples representing acute and convalescent COVID-19 were sourced from the United States, Italy and Spain. Sample material is recorded as cDNA or gDNA derived from T cells, B-cell-depleted T cells, or PBMCs.

V was trimmed by 6 bases and J by 0 bases, leaving 14 bases between them. Germline-derived CDR1 and CDR2 are ENHRY and SYGVKD. This CDR3 spans 16 amino acids. How the authors handled the data: Nucleated cell counts were estimated from reference gene primer amplification. Profiling relied on immunoSEQ multiplex PCR, and the TCRdb table lists in-frame clones only, not all of them. D and trimming were read from the DNA, whereas the V and J calls and clone size are those reported in that table. The data show 75,000 or so clones, around nine tenths seen once. The chain employs TRBV10-3 and TRBJ2-2, with D perhaps TRBD2 (5 bases). This receptor was taken from a woman aged 80 or older with active or convalescent COVID-19. The sequencing sample was made of peripheral blood. CDR3 bases: TGTGCCATCAGCGCCTGGACGACTACGAACACCGGGGAGCTGTTTTTT. Translating gives CAISAWTTTNTGELFF.